This T cell receptor (beta chain) was profiled in a study of T cell responses to AZD1222 COVID-19 vaccine. Study overall: Second-dose timings of about 4 or about 12 weeks were pooled.

Study outcomes and limitations: Per reports, nearly half of all spike-specific TCRs target regions that are unmutated in variants. Only a handful of AZD1222 recipients, six or seven in all, had baseline seropositivity.

Assay used: immunoSEQ multiplex PCR; TCRdb lists only in-frame clones, some missing. The sample holds about 94,000 clones, 70% to 90% seen once. With respect to this clone: Its target is unknown.

V dropped 0 bases and J dropped 0 bases, with 6 bases sitting between them. CDR1 is SGHRS, CDR2 YFSETQ, per germline. This CDR3 spans 14 amino acids. Here the sequenced sample was peripheral blood, taken on day 0 of AZD1222 vaccination. This TCR was recovered from an adult in good health. The chain uses TRBV5-1 and TRBJ1-2; D gene unclear. The CDR3: CASSLDGSNYGYTF. The CDR3 bases are TGCGCCAGCAGCTTGGACGGATCTAACTATGGCTACACCTTC.